This T cell receptor (beta chain) appears in the sequencing data of a study of CD8+CD57+ T cells in acquired aplastic anemia. About the research overall: The mean DNA yield obtained from sorted CD4+ and CD8+ cells came to 3 to 3.5 ug. The average read count for CD4+ cells in healthy donors was around 10 million.

Study-level points and caveats: Patients did not significantly differ from controls in CD8+ Simpson's diversity. Between patients and controls, some 31 CD8+ CDR3 sequences were found in common.

The V gene's germline CDR1 is SGHTA and CDR2 FQGNSA. The CDR3 consists of 14 residues. Trimming removed 0 bases from V and 3 bases from J, with 8 bases in between. Ten or more counts support this clonotype. Its cognate antigen is unknown. Using genomic DNA as the template, TCR beta VDJ and CDR3 profiling was carried out. TCRdb redid the calling of the reads with MiXCR, one entry per CDR3 protein. This sample has about 190,000 distinct CDR3 sequences; around half occur once, and the top ten carry around a sixth. The chain employs TRBV7-2 and TRBJ1-1; D gene ambiguous. This TCR was sampled from a human donor in good health, serving as a control. Sequenced: sorted CD4+, CD8+, or CD8+CD57+ T cells (not recorded which) from PBMCs. In nucleotides, the CDR3 is TGTGCCAGCAGCTTAGCCATACGGGACACTGAAGCTTTCTTT. Its translation: CASSLAIRDTEAFF. Full variable domain (outside the CDR3, taken from reference TRBV7-2 and TRBJ1-1): GAGVSQSPSNKVTEKGKDVELRCDPISGHTALYWYRQSLGQGLEFLIYFQGNSAPDKSGLPSDRFSAERTGGSVSTLTIQRTQQEDSAVYLCASSLAIRDTEAFFGQGTRLTVV.